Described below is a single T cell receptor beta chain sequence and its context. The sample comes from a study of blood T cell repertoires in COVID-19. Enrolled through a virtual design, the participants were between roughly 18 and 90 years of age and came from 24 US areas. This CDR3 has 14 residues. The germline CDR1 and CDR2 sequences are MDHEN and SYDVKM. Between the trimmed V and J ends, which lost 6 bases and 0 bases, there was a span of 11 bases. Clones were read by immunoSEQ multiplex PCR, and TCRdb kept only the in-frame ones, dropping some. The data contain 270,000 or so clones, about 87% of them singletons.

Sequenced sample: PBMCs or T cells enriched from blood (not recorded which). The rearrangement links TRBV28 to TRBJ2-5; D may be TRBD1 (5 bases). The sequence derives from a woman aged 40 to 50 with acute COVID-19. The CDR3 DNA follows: TGTGCCAGCAGCAGACAGTCGTACCAAGAGACCCAGTACTTC. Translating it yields CASSRQSYQETQYF. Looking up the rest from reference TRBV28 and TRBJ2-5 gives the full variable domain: DVKVTQSSRYLVKRTGEKVFLECVQDMDHENMFWYRQDPGLGLRLIYFSYDVKMKEKGDIPEGYSVSREKKERFSLILESASTNQTSMYLCASSRQSYQETQYFGPGTRLLVL.